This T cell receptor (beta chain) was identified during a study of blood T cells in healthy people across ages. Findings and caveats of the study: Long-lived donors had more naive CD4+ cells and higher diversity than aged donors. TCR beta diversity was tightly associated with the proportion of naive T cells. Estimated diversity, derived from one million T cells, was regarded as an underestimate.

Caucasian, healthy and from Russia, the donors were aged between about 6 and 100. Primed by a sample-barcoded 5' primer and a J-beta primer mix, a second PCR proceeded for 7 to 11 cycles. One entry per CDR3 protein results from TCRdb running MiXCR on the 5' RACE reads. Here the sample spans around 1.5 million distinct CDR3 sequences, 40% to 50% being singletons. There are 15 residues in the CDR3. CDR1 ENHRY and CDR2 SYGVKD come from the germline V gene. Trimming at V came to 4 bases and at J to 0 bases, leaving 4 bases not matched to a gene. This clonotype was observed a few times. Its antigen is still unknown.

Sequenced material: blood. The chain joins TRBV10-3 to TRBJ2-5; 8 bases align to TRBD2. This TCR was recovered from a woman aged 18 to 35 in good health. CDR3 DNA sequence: TGTGCCATCAGTGGGGGTAGCGGGGACCAAGAGACCCAGTACTTC. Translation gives CAISGGSGDQETQYF.